The text below deals with one T cell receptor (beta chain). Its specificity is unknown. The CDR3 extends over 13 amino acids. Germline V gene data show CDR1 as DFQATT and CDR2 as SNEGSKA (reference sequence). V trimming: 3 bases; J trimming: 2 bases; junction bases outside the gene matches: 4. This entry belongs to a study of T cell responses to AZD1222 COVID-19 vaccine. Data came from immunoSEQ multiplex PCR; TCRdb stores just in-frame clones and leaves some out. The table shows about 100,000 clones, with approximately 90% occurring only once. General study results and limits: Repertoire sampling happened only post peak T cell response. The study reported that nearly half of spike-specific TCRs target unmutated variant regions. There were mostly white British donors and more females than males, and clonal diversity was possibly underestimated. Regions 160-218 and 743-854 held dominance among vaccine-associated CD4 TCRs, which spanned spike.

The clonotype was recovered from an adult in good health. Sequences were derived from peripheral blood, sampled on day 0 of AZD1222 vaccination. The rearrangement uses TRBV20-1 and TRBJ2-7; TRBD2 aligns across 7 bases. CDR3 sequence reads: CSASMREPYEQYF. DNA of the CDR3: TGCAGTGCTAGTATGCGGGAGCCCTACGAGCAGTACTTC.